Reported below is one T cell receptor (beta chain). These data belong to a study of blood T cell repertoires in COVID-19. At the level of the study: T cells, B-cell-depleted T cells, or PBMCs supplied cDNA or gDNA.

The table came from immunoSEQ multiplex PCR; TCRdb's copy has only in-frame clones and leaves some out. The sample records more than 250,000 clones, 80% to 90% being singletons. V lost 2 bases and J 4 bases, leaving 12 bases between the germline ends. Germline CDR1 and CDR2: MNHNS and SASEGT. This CDR3 spans 14 amino acids. Participants reported their clinical history, and cohort assignment relied on those reports. J is TRBJ2-7 and V is TRBV6-1, with a possible D match to TRBD1 (6 bases). The sequenced sample was PBMCs or T cells enriched from blood (not recorded which). This receptor was identified in a woman in her twenties or thirties who had recovered from COVID-19. CDR3 sequence (DNA): TGTGCCAGCAGTGAAACAGGGCTTTGGTACGAGCAGTACTTC. Translated, it gives CASSETGLWYEQYF.